This T cell receptor beta chain was captured by sequencing in a study of Graves' ophthalmopathy and Graves' hyperthyroidism. Overall study: Pretreatment peripheral blood was obtained at initial diagnosis.

Study results and caveats: Clonotypes were expanded in thyroid at above 0.001 frequency, and most also appeared in blood.

Hyperthyroidism was considered stable when no ophthalmopathy appeared within 18 months of follow-up. The study recruited hyperthyroidism patients aged 18 to 65 who were newly diagnosed, under 2 months' duration. This CDR3 is 15 amino acids long. Per germline, CDR1 SEHNR and CDR2 FQNEAQ (reference sequence). Losses at the gene ends were 1 base for V and 5 bases for J; bases not matched to a gene: 5. This clonotype was found many times. Its specificity is unknown. The sequenced template was RNA, covering the TCR beta CDR3 region. After a first-round RT-PCR with HTBI primers, a second-round multiplex PCR was run. TCRdb independently ran MiXCR on the multiplex PCR reads; one entry per CDR3 protein. The data contain about 390,000 distinct CDR3 sequences, 15% of them singletons.

The chain carries TRBV7-9 and TRBJ2-5, with 9 bases matching TRBD2. This TCR came from a woman younger than 35 with stable Graves' hyperthyroidism. Sequencing was performed on peripheral blood. The chain's CDR3 is CASSLEAGGMETQYF. The CDR3 DNA is TGTGCCAGCAGCTTAGAAGCGGGGGGCATGGAGACCCAGTACTTC. The whole variable domain, remainder taken from reference TRBV7-9 and TRBJ2-5, is DTGVSQNPRHKITKRGQNVTFRCDPISEHNRLYWYRQTLGQGPEFLTYFQNEAQLEKSRLLSDRFSAERPKGSFSTLEIQRTEQGDSAMYLCASSLEAGGMETQYFGPGTRLLVL.